The 32 T cell receptor beta chains in this list originate from one sample, sequenced in a study of blood T cell repertoires in COVID-19. Only in-frame clones appear in the TCRdb table, and some are missing; sequencing was by immunoSEQ multiplex PCR. The sample includes approximately 260,000 clones, around 83% of them seen just once. What was sequenced was peripheral blood. The receptors were gathered from a man aged 18-30 years with active or convalescent COVID-19.

The V and J genes are TRBV6-5 and TRBJ1-2; TRBD1 matches 8 bases. V shed 8 bases, J shed 3 bases, and the junction held 11 bases outside the gene matches. The germline CDR1 and CDR2 sequences are MNHEY and SVGAGI. The CDR3 spans 15 residues. The CDR3 sequence: CASEPGQGRDYGYTF. In DNA, the CDR3 is TGTGCCAGCGAGCCCGGACAGGGTAGGGACTATGGCTACACCTTC.

The chain couples TRBV5-1 to TRBJ1-2; D not certain. Germline-derived CDR1 and CDR2 are SGHRS and YFSETQ. V was shortened by 3 bases and J by 5 bases, with 17 bases between the two germline ends. CDR3 length equals 15 residues. The CDR3 is CASSSDGLHDYGYTF. The CDR3 DNA follows: TGCGCCAGCAGCTCGGACGGACTCCATGATTATGGCTACACCTTC.

The gene calls are TRBV11-2 and TRBJ1-1; 8 nucleotides agree with TRBD1. The V and J ends lost 0 bases and 3 bases, in that order; junction bases with no gene match: 6. Germline loops: CDR1 SGHAT, CDR2 FQNNGV. The CDR3 has 16 residues. The CDR3 DNA reads TGTGCCAGCAGCTTAGATCTGGGACAGGCCCACACTGAAGCTTTCTTT. This translates into CASSLDLGQAHTEAFF. The full variable domain, with the rest looked up from reference TRBV11-2 and TRBJ1-1, is EAGVAQSPRYKIIEKRQSVAFWCNPISGHATLYWYQQILGQGPKLLIQFQNNGVVDDSQLPKDRFSAERLKGVDSTLKIQPAKLEDSAVYLCASSLDLGQAHTEAFFGQGTRLTVV.

The CDR3, as DNA: TGCGCCAGCTCGACTAGCGGGGGCCGCCCCTATGAGCAGTTCTTC. It is translated as CASSTSGGRPYEQFF. The V call is TRBV10-1, the J call TRBJ2-1, with 12 bases identical to TRBD2. The CDR3 loop spans 15 amino acids. Trimming took 8 bases from V and 8 from J; bases not matched to a gene: 10. Germline CDR1 reads WNHNN; CDR2 reads SYGVQD (reference sequence).

The CDR3 here is CASRSGLAGGEQFF. The CDR3 DNA reads TGTGCCAGCAGGTCCGGATTAGCGGGGGGTGAGCAGTTCTTC. The chain combines TRBV27 with TRBJ2-1, with 10 bases aligning to TRBD2. Germline V gene data show CDR1 as MNHEY and CDR2 as SMNVEV (reference sequence). The V segment lost 6 bases and the J segment 9 bases; nucleotides outside the gene matches: 8. The CDR3 runs 14 residues.

The rearrangement links TRBV6-1 to TRBJ1-5; D might be TRBD1 (6 bases). This CDR3 comprises 14 residues. The germline V gene encodes CDR1 MNHNS and CDR2 SASEGT. The ends were cut back, 0 bases at V and 6 bases at J, with 9 bases in the middle. CDR3 amino acids: CASSEAPGVQPQHF. The CDR3 nucleotides read TGTGCCAGCAGTGAAGCGCCAGGGGTTCAGCCCCAGCATTTT.

The chain links TRBV2 to TRBJ2-1, with 11 bases matching TRBD2. This CDR3 is 16 amino acids long. The junction had 4 bases not matched to a gene; V was cut back by 1 base and J by 5 bases. Germline CDR1 and CDR2: SNHLY and FYNNEI. CDR3 sequence: CASSEGIAGGNNEQFF. The CDR3 DNA sequence: TGTGCCAGCAGTGAAGGGATAGCGGGGGGGAACAATGAGCAGTTCTTC. Supplemented by reference TRBV2 and TRBJ2-1, the full variable domain reads EPEVTQTPSHQVTQMGQEVILRCVPISNHLYFYWYRQILGQKVEFLVSFYNNEISEKSEIFDDQFSVERPDGSNFTLKIRSTKLEDSAMYFCASSEGIAGGNNEQFFGPGTRLTVL.

This clone was detected only once. The chain links TRBV7-9 to TRBJ1-6; tentative D call: TRBD1 (5 bases). CDR1 is SEHNR and CDR2 is FQNEAQ in the germline V gene (reference sequence). The CDR3 has 15 residues. V lost 5 bases and J lost 6, with 14 bases in between. This CDR3 is CASSHSDSLNSPLHF. Here the CDR3 DNA reads TGTGCCAGCAGCCATTCAGACAGCCTTAATTCACCCCTCCACTTT.

V gene TRBV2 combines with J gene TRBJ1-4; D perhaps matches TRBD1 (5 bases). Germline CDR1 SNHLY, CDR2 FYNNEI. Trimming took 6 bases from V and 4 from J, leaving 12 bases between them. The CDR3 has 14 residues. The CDR3 coding sequence is TGTGCCAGCAGCGCGGGACTGAGTAATGAAAAACTGTTTTTT. Its translation is CASSAGLSNEKLFF.

This chain connects TRBV28 to TRBJ2-3, with TRBD1 matching 7 bases. This CDR3 spans 13 amino acids. The germline gives CDR1 MDHEN, CDR2 SYDVKM. Losses at the gene ends were 6 bases for V and 4 bases for J; bases not matched to a gene: 4. The CDR3 loop is CASSPGQSDTQYF. The CDR3 DNA sequence: TGTGCCAGCAGCCCGGGACAGTCAGATACGCAGTATTTT. The variable domain in full, with the rest retrieved from reference TRBV28 and TRBJ2-3, is DVKVTQSSRYLVKRTGEKVFLECVQDMDHENMFWYRQDPGLGLRLIYFSYDVKMKEKGDIPEGYSVSREKKERFSLILESASTNQTSMYLCASSPGQSDTQYFGPGTRLTVL.

The chain is built from TRBV15 and TRBJ2-1, with 8 bases identical to TRBD2. Germline-derived CDR1 and CDR2 are LNHNV and YYDKDF (reference sequence). This CDR3 is built from 17 residues. J was trimmed by 7 bases and V by 0 bases; bases with no gene match: 11. The CDR3 sequence: CATSRDHMGLDYNEQFF. The DNA of the CDR3 is TGTGCCACCAGCAGAGATCACATGGGACTAGACTATAATGAGCAGTTCTTC.

The V and J genes are TRBV11-3 and TRBJ2-1, with 8 bases aligning to TRBD2. Unmatched junction bases numbered 4, after V lost 3 bases and J lost 6 bases. The CDR3 is made up of 14 amino acids. The germline V gene has CDR1 SGHNT and CDR2 YENEEA. CDR3 residues: CASSLFGGANEQFF. The CDR3 region has the DNA TGTGCCAGCAGCTTGTTCGGGGGGGCCAATGAGCAGTTCTTC.

The J gene is TRBJ2-5, the V gene TRBV7-3, with D tentatively TRBD1 (5 bases). V was clipped by 3 bases and J by 4 bases, with 12 bases between them. Germline V gives CDR1 SGHTA, CDR2 FQGTGA. This CDR3 is built from 14 residues. The CDR3 sequence: CASSFQGSPETQYF. CDR3 bases: TGTGCCAGCAGCTTTCAGGGATCCCCAGAGACCCAGTACTTC.

A few counts support this clone. This chain uses TRBV19 with TRBJ1-2, with D perhaps matching TRBD1 (5 bases). This CDR3 contains 13 residues. Trimming took 5 bases from V and 6 from J, leaving 13 bases between them. In germline, CDR1 is LNHDA, CDR2 SQIVND (reference sequence). The CDR3 nucleotides read TGTGCCAGTAGTCCCCAAGACAGTAATGGCTACACCTTC. Translation gives CASSPQDSNGYTF.

V usage is TRBV4-2 and J usage is TRBJ1-2; 8 bases fit TRBD1. V trimming: 4 bases; J trimming: 4 bases; junction bases outside the gene matches: 8. This CDR3 has 15 residues. The germline V gene has CDR1 LGHNA and CDR2 YNFKEQ. The CDR3 here is CASSPDRALRYGYTF. CDR3 DNA: TGTGCCAGCAGCCCGGACAGGGCTCTACGCTATGGCTACACCTTC.

This clone was recorded once. This CDR3 is CASRGPGPYNSPLHF. CDR3 DNA: TGTGCCAGCAGAGGTCCAGGGCCCTATAATTCACCCCTCCACTTT. This rearrangement joins TRBV25-1 to TRBJ1-6, with D tentatively TRBD1 (5 bases). Germline V gene sequence: CDR1 MGHDK, CDR2 SYGVNS. The CDR3 runs to 15 residues. Trimming cost V 6 bases and J 2 bases, with 11 bases left between them.

V usage is TRBV11-2 and J usage is TRBJ2-3, with D perhaps matching TRBD2 (5 bases). V gave up 3 bases and J gave up 4 bases, with 5 bases separating them. Germline V gene sequence: CDR1 SGHAT, CDR2 FQNNGV. The CDR3 loop spans 12 amino acids. The CDR3 DNA follows: TGTGCCAGCAGCTTGCGGGCAGATACGCAGTATTTT. This sequence encodes CASSLRADTQYF.

Note on this clone: This sample also contains other DNA sequences that code for the same CDR3. Written as DNA, the CDR3 is TGTGCCAGCTCACCGCCGGGGAACACTGAAGCTTTCTTT. Protein sequence: CASSPPGNTEAFF. This chain joins TRBV18 and TRBJ1-1; D ambiguous. The CDR3 sequence is 13 residues long. The germline V gene has CDR1 KGHSH and CDR2 LQKENI. V lost 3 bases and J lost 1, with 6 bases in between.

The chain recombines TRBV10-3 with TRBJ2-1, with 9 bases lining up with TRBD2. This CDR3 region has 16 residues. The J segment lost 7 bases and the V segment lost 3 bases, leaving 10 bases of the junction unmatched. Germline assignment: CDR1 ENHRY and CDR2 SYGVKD. The CDR3 protein is CAISEVVAGGLNEQFF. DNA for the CDR3: TGTGCCATCAGTGAAGTAGTGGCGGGGGGGCTGAATGAGCAGTTCTTC.

This clone has more than one count but fewer than ten. The V and J genes are TRBV19 and TRBJ1-3; D call uncertain. Germline V gives CDR1 LNHDA, CDR2 SQIVND (reference sequence). V dropped 9 bases and J dropped 1 base, with 13 bases sitting between them. The CDR3 sequence is 14 residues long. In nucleotides, the CDR3 is TGTGCCAGAGAAGTCGGTGATTCTGGAAACACCATATATTTT. Encoded protein: CAREVGDSGNTIYF.

V and J are TRBV2 and TRBJ2-5; TRBD2 might be the D (7 bases). Germline CDR1 SNHLY, CDR2 FYNNEI. V dropped 7 bases and J dropped 4 bases, with 10 bases sitting between them. The CDR3 extends over 12 amino acids. This CDR3 reads CASIRGGETQYF. The DNA for the CDR3 is TGTGCCAGCATAAGGGGGGGAGAGACCCAGTACTTC.

The CDR3 DNA reads as TGTGCCACCAGTGATTTATATCAGGGCTCCCCGGAGACCCAGTACTTC. It yields the protein CATSDLYQGSPETQYF. V is TRBV24-1 and J is TRBJ2-5, with a weak D call TRBD1 (5 bases). The CDR3 has 16 amino acids. Trimming took off 1 base at V and 5 bases at J, with 16 bases between the two ends. CDR1 KGHDR and CDR2 SFDVKD come from the germline V gene.

This clone was detected a few times. The chain is built from TRBV6-5 and TRBJ2-2; the match to TRBD2 covers 8 bases. CDR1 is MNHEY, CDR2 SVGAGI, per germline. With 4 bases clipped from V and 8 bases from J, the junction kept 12 bases outside the gene matches. The CDR3 totals 16 residues. CDR3 sequence (DNA): TGTGCCAGCAGTTCCTTCGGGGGGGCGTGGAGAGGGGAGCTGTTTTTT. Its protein is CASSSFGGAWRGELFF.

The DNA of the CDR3 is TGTGCCACCCGGATGGGGGCTTCTTACAATGAGCAGTTCTTC. Amino acids: CATRMGASYNEQFF. The V and J genes are TRBV6-5 and TRBJ2-1, with D tentatively TRBD1 (6 bases). V lost 10 bases to trimming and J lost 4 bases, with 17 bases between them. Germline V gives CDR1 MNHEY, CDR2 SVGAGI. There are 14 residues in the CDR3.

The chain uses TRBV19 and TRBJ2-7, with 8 nucleotides matching TRBD1. This CDR3 region has 15 residues. Germline CDR1 and CDR2: LNHDA and SQIVND (reference sequence). After removal of 1 base from V and 3 bases from J, the junction contained 5 bases not matched to a gene. The DNA for the CDR3 is TGTGCCAGTAGTATAGGGGACAGGCCGTACTACGAGCAGTACTTC. This gives the protein CASSIGDRPYYEQYF.

The chain joins TRBV5-1 to TRBJ2-3; maybe TRBD2 (6 bases). Deletions cut 2 bases from V and 3 bases from J, with 10 bases between. The CDR3 is 14 amino acids. Germline CDR1 and CDR2: SGHRS and YFSETQ. The CDR3 nucleotides read TGCGCCAGCAGCTTCGGGACTCCTACAGATACGCAGTATTTT. It is translated as CASSFGTPTDTQYF.

The V and J genes are TRBV4-2 and TRBJ2-1, with TRBD1 matching over 8 bases. The length of the CDR3 is 17 residues. The germline gives CDR1 LGHNA, CDR2 YNFKEQ. V shed 1 base and J 5 bases; nucleotides not matched to a gene: 10. The CDR3, as DNA: TGTGCCAGCAGCCAAGTTCGGCAGGGGGCGAGGGACAATGAGCAGTTCTTC. Translating gives CASSQVRQGARDNEQFF.

V usage is TRBV19 and J usage is TRBJ1-2; 7 bases fit TRBD1. The trim removed 4 bases at V and 7 bases at J, leaving 6 bases unmatched. CDR1 and CDR2 (germline): LNHDA, SQIVND (reference sequence). CDR3 size: 13 residues. The CDR3 loop reads CASSTTGVTGYTF. The DNA for the CDR3 is TGTGCCAGTAGTACCACAGGGGTTACTGGCTACACCTTC.

The sample holds one count of this clone. This chain joins TRBV4-3 and TRBJ2-1; 9 bases are shared with TRBD2. The CDR3 is 17 amino acids. The V gene end was trimmed by 0 bases and the J gene end by 5 bases; junction bases not matched to a gene: 8. The germline V gene encodes CDR1 LGHNA and CDR2 YSLEER. The chain's CDR3 is CASSQDIWLAGNNEQFF. The CDR3 coding sequence is TGCGCCAGCAGCCAAGATATATGGCTAGCGGGGAACAATGAGCAGTTCTTC.

This clone was counted between two and nine times. This chain uses TRBV3-1 (or the pseudogene TRBV3-2) with TRBJ1-6; D remains ambiguous. Germline CDR1 and CDR2: LGHDT and YNNKEL (reference sequence). The V and J ends lost 1 base and 4 bases respectively, with 5 bases between them. The CDR3 runs 14 residues. CDR3 protein: CASSQGGYNSPLHF. CDR3 bases: TGTGCCAGCAGCCAAGGAGGGTATAATTCACCCCTCCACTTT.

The V call is TRBV6-1, the J call TRBJ1-2; 7 bases align to TRBD1. Germline CDR1 and CDR2: MNHNS and SASEGT. The V segment lost 2 bases and the J segment 7 bases; nucleotides outside the gene matches: 4. The CDR3 runs to 13 residues. The CDR3 DNA reads as TGTGCCAGCAGTGAAAGAGGGGGCCTTGGCTACACCTTC. Amino acids: CASSERGGLGYTF.

This chain joins TRBV3-1 (or the pseudogene TRBV3-2) and TRBJ2-1; 7 bases are a match to TRBD2. This CDR3 region has 18 residues. J gave up 0 bases and V 0 bases, and 8 bases lay outside the gene matches. Germline loops: CDR1 LGHDT, CDR2 YNNKEL (reference sequence). The CDR3 sequence is CASSQDRASGSSYNEQFF. The DNA of the CDR3 is TGTGCCAGCAGCCAAGACCGGGCTAGCGGTAGCTCCTACAATGAGCAGTTCTTC.